Listed here are 5 T cell receptor beta chains from one sample, sequenced in a study of T cell changes during pregnancy in multiple sclerosis. Generated by immunoSEQ multiplex PCR, the TCRdb table keeps only in-frame clones and is missing some. The sample yields around 110,000 clones, about 90% seen once. Sequences were derived from peripheral blood, sampled in the third trimester of pregnancy. The source of these receptors is a female donor in good health, enrolled as a control in a pregnancy study.

This chain uses TRBV12-1 with TRBJ1-2. TRBV12-1 is described as a pseudogene. The CDR3 is 15 residues long. CDR3 sequence (DNA): TGTGCCAGCAGCAGCGCGGGGGCGGCTTTCTATGGCTACACCTTC. Its translation is CASSSAGAAFYGYTF.

The J gene is TRBJ1-2, the V gene TRBV7-9, with no clear D. V was pared by 1 base and J by 6 bases, with 12 bases between. Per the germline V gene, CDR1 is SEHNR and CDR2 is FQNEAQ (reference sequence). CDR3 length: 14 amino acids. The CDR3 nucleotides read TGTGCCAGCAGCTTAGACCCCGGCCGGGATGGCTACACCTTC. Amino acids: CASSLDPGRDGYTF.

The genes are TRBV29-1 and TRBJ2-7, with no clear D. Per the germline V gene, CDR1 is SQVTM and CDR2 is ANQGSEA. Trimming pared 4 bases from V and 0 bases from J, leaving 16 bases between. The CDR3 spans 15 residues. The CDR3 loop is CSVVLPPPDSYEQYF. The CDR3 region has the DNA TGCAGCGTTGTCCTCCCCCCCCCAGACTCCTACGAGCAGTACTTC.

The rearrangement links TRBV9 to TRBJ2-5; 7 nucleotides align to TRBD1. The CDR3 contains 16 residues. The germline V gene encodes CDR1 SGDLS and CDR2 YYNGEE. With 2 bases clipped from V and 2 bases from J, the junction kept 9 bases outside the gene matches. CDR3 in amino acids: CASSVTGNRLQETQYF. CDR3 DNA sequence: TGTGCCAGCAGCGTGACAGGGAATAGACTTCAAGAGACCCAGTACTTC.

The CDR3 DNA sequence: TGTGCCAGCAGTCCCACAGGGGCGCGGGGCTACACCTTC. This sequence encodes CASSPTGARGYTF. J is TRBJ1-2 and V is TRBV28; 7 bases align to TRBD1. The CDR3 is made up of 13 amino acids. The V gene's germline CDR1 is MDHEN and CDR2 SYDVKM. V was pared by 5 bases and J by 8 bases, with 8 bases of the junction left unmatched.